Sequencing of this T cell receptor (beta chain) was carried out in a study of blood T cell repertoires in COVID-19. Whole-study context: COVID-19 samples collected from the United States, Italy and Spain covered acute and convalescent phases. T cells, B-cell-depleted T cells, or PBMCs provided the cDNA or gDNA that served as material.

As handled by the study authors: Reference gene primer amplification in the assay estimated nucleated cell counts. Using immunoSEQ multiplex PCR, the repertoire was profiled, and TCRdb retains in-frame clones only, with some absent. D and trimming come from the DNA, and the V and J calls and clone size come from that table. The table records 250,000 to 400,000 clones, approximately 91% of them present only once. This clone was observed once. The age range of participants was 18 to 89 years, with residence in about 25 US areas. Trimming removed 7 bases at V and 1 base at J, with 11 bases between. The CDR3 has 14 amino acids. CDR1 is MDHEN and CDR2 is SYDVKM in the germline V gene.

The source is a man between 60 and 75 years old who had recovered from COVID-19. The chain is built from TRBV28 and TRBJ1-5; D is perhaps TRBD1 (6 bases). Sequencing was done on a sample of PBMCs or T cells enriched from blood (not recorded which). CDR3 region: CASTRGQSNQPQHF. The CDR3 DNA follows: TGTGCCAGCACCCGTGGACAGAGCAATCAGCCCCAGCATTTT.